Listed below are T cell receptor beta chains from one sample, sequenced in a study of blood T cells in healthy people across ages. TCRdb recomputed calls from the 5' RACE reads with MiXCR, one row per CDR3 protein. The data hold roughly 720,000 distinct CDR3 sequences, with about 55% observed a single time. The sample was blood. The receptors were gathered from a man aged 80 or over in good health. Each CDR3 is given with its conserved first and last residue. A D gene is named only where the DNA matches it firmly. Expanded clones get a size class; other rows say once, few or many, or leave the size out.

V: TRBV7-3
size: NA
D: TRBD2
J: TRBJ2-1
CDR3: CASSQDRDGGYNEQFF
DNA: TGTGCCAGCAGTCAAGACCGCGACGGGGGGTACAATGAGCAGTTCTTC

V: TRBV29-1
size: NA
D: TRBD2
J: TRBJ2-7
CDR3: CSVEGAGYDYEQYF
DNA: TGCAGCGTTGAAGGAGCGGGGTATGACTACGAGCAGTACTTC

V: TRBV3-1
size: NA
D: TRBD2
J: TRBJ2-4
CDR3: CASSQDSAGGPQNIQYF
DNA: TGTGCCAGCAGCCAAGATTCGGCGGGAGGGCCCCAAAACATTCAGTACTTC

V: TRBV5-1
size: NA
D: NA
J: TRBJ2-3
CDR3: CASAQLPSSTDTQYF
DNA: TGCGCCAGTGCCCAGCTACCTTCTAGCACAGATACGCAGTATTTT

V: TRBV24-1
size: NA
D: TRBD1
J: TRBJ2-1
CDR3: CATSDPGTGDLQQFF
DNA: TGTGCCACCAGTGATCCCGGGACAGGGGATTTACAGCAGTTCTTC

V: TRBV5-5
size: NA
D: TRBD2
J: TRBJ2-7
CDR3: CASSSRWTSGRLVTYEQYF
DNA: TGTGCCAGCAGCTCAAGGTGGACTAGCGGGAGATTAGTAACCTACGAGCAGTACTTC

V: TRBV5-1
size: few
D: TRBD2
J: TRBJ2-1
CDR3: CASSLLGTPREGNEQFF
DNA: TGCGCCAGCAGCCTTCTTGGGACTCCTCGGGAGGGGAATGAGCAGTTCTTC

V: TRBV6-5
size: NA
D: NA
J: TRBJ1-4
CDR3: CTSSLPGAREKLFF
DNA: TGTACCAGCAGCCTACCGGGGGCGCGCGAAAAACTGTTTTTT

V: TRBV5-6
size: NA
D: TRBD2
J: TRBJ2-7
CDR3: CASSTSGTTYEQYF
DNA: TGTGCCAGTTCGACTAGCGGGACTACCTACGAGCAGTACTTC

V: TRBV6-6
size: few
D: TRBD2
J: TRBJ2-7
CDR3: CASSYGTSGTYNEQYF
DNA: TGTGCCAGCAGTTACGGGACTAGCGGGACCTACAATGAGCAGTACTTC

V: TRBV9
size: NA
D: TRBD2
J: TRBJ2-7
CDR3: CASSPGGLAGTYEQYF
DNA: TGTGCCAGCAGCCCAGGAGGACTAGCGGGGACCTACGAGCAGTACTTC

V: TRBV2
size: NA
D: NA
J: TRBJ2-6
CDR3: CASRQVTNVLTF
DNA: TGTGCCAGCAGGCAGGTTACCAACGTCCTGACTTTC

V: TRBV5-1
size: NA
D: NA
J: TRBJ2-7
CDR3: CASSLEFSGYGYEQYF
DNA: TGCGCCAGCAGCTTGGAATTTAGCGGCTACGGCTACGAGCAGTACTTC

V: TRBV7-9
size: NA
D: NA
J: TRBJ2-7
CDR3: CASSLDGLTYEQYF
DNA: TGTGCCAGCAGCTTAGACGGACTCACCTACGAGCAGTACTTC

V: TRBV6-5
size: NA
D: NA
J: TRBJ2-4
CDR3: CASSAGIAAKNTQYF
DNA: TGTGCCAGCAGTGCGGGGATAGCGGCCAAAAACACTCAGTACTTC

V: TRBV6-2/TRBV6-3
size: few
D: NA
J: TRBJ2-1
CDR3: CASSTLFLGTREFF
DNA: TGTGCCAGCAGTACTCTTTTCCTGGGGACACGCGAGTTCTTC

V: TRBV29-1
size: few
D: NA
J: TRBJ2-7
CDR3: CSVAPLIGEQYF
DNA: TGCAGCGTCGCACCGTTGATTGGGGAGCAGTACTTC

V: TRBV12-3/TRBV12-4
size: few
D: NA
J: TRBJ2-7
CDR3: CASSLLVNGEQYF
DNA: TGTGCCAGCAGTTTACTGGTAAATGGGGAGCAGTACTTC

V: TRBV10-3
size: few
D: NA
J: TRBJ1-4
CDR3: CAISEDGATNEKLFF
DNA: TGTGCCATCAGTGAGGACGGCGCAACTAATGAAAAACTGTTTTTT

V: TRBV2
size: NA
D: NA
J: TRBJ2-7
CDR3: CASTQAGLGSYEQYF
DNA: TGTGCCAGCACCCAGGCAGGGTTAGGGTCCTACGAGCAGTACTTC

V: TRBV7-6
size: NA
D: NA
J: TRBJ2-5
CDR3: CASSPSDWRQETQYF
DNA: TGTGCCAGCAGCCCGTCGGACTGGCGACAAGAGACCCAGTACTTC

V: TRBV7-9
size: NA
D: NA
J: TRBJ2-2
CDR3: CASSPPREFTGELFF
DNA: TGTGCCAGCAGCCCCCCGAGAGAATTCACCGGGGAGCTGTTTTTT

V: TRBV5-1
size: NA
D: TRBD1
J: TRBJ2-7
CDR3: CASTLDRAAYEQYF
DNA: TGCGCCAGCACCTTGGACAGGGCCGCCTACGAGCAGTACTTC

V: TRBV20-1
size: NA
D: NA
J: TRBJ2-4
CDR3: CSAPIRGSAKNIQYF
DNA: TGCAGTGCTCCAATCAGGGGTTCGGCCAAAAACATTCAGTACTTC

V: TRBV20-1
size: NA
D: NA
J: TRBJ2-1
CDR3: CSTCPPAGPYNEQFF
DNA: TGCAGTACTTGTCCCCCTGCGGGGCCTTACAATGAGCAGTTCTTC

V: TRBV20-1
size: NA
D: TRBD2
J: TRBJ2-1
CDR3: CSAPRTVAGVSSEQFF
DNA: TGCAGTGCCCCTCGTACCGTAGCGGGGGTCTCGAGTGAGCAGTTCTTC

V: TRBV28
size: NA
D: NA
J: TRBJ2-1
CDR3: CASSVSESNEQFF
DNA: TGTGCCAGCAGTGTATCGGAAAGCAATGAGCAGTTCTTC

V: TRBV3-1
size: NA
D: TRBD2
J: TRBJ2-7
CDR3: CASSPWPAGSPYEQYF
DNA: TGTGCCAGCAGCCCCTGGCCAGCGGGATCCCCCTACGAGCAGTACTTC

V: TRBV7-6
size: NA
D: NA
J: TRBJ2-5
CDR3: CASSLFAGETQYF
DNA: TGTGCCAGCAGCTTATTCGCGGGAGAGACCCAGTACTTC

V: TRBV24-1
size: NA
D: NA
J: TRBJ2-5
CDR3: CATSEDQETQYF
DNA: TGTGCCACCAGTGAGGACCAAGAGACCCAGTACTTC

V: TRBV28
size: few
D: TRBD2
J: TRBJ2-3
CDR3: CASSSTSGSSTDTQYF
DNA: TGTGCCAGCAGTTCGACTAGCGGGAGTTCAACAGATACGCAGTATTTT

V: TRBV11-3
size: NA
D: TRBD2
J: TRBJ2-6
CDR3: CASSTGGLAVSGANVLTF
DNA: TGTGCCAGCAGCACGGGAGGACTAGCGGTCTCTGGGGCCAACGTCCTGACTTTC

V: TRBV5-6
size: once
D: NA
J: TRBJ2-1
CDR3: CASSFYRGANEQFF
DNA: TGTGCCAGCAGCTTTTATCGGGGAGCCAATGAGCAGTTCTTC

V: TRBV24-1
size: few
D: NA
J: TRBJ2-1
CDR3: CATPSGTRGRKVNEQFF
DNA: TGTGCCACCCCGAGCGGGACAAGGGGCCGGAAGGTCAATGAGCAGTTCTTC

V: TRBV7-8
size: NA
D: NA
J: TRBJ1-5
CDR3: CASSLEADYQPQHF
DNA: TGTGCCAGCAGCTTAGAGGCGGATTATCAGCCCCAGCATTTT

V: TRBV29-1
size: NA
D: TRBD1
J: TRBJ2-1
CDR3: CSARTGNNEQFF
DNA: TGCAGCGCAAGGACAGGGAACAATGAGCAGTTCTTC

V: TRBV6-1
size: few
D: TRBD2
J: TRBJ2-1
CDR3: CASSGRFFSGGNEQFF
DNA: TGTGCCAGCAGTGGGCGGTTTTTTAGCGGGGGAAATGAGCAGTTCTTC

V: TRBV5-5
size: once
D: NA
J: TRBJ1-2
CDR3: CASSLSTGPEGYTF
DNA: TGTGCCAGCAGCCTAAGTACAGGTCCGGAAGGCTACACCTTC

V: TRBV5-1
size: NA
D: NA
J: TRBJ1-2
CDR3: CASSLDAGGGYTF
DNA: TGCGCCAGCAGCTTGGATGCGGGAGGCGGCTACACCTTC

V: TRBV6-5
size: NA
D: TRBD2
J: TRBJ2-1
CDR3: CATRREENYNEQFF
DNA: TGTGCCACTCGCCGGGAGGAAAACTACAATGAGCAGTTCTTC

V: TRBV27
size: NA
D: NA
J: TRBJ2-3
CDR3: CASSFNPDTQYF
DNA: TGTGCCAGCAGTTTTAATCCAGATACGCAGTATTTT

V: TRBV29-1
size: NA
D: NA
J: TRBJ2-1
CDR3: CSVTVTSERFF
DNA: TGCAGCGTAACCGTTACATCGGAGCGGTTCTTC

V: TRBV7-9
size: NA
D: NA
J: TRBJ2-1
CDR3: CASRPSGTPSYNEQFF
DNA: TGTGCCAGCAGACCCTCCGGGACTCCATCCTACAATGAGCAGTTCTTC

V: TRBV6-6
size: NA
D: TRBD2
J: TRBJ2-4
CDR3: CAVSGGMSENIQYF
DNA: TGTGCCGTTAGCGGGGGGATGAGCGAAAACATTCAGTACTTC

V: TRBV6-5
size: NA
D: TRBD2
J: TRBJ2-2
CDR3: CAARGLASTGELFF
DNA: TGTGCCGCGCGGGGACTAGCGAGCACCGGGGAGCTGTTTTTT

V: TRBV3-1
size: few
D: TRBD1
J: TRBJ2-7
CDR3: CASSRGTGGKRSSYEQYF
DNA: TGTGCCAGCAGCAGGGGGACAGGGGGCAAGCGGTCCTCCTACGAGCAGTACTTC

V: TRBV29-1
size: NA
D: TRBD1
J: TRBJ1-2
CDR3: CSVEMTGAGGYTF
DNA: TGCAGCGTTGAGATGACAGGGGCTGGTGGCTACACCTTC

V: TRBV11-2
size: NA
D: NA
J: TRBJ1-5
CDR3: CASSAVGGPIQPQHF
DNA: TGTGCCAGCAGCGCCGTTGGGGGACCCATTCAGCCCCAGCATTTT

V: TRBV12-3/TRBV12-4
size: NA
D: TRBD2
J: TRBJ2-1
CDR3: CASSPTSGAYNEQFF
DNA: TGTGCCAGCAGCCCGACTAGCGGAGCCTACAATGAGCAGTTCTTC

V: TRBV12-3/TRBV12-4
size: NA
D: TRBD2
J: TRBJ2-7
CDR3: CASSLVLGWGERDPSYEQYF
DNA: TGTGCCAGCAGTTTAGTGTTAGGGTGGGGGGAGCGGGACCCCTCCTACGAGCAGTACTTC

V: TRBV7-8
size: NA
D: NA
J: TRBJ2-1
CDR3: CASSLGGRSNEQFF
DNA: TGTGCCAGCAGCTTAGGGGGGAGGAGCAATGAGCAGTTCTTC